These 21 T cell receptor beta chains share one sample of origin, sequenced in a study of blood T cell repertoires in COVID-19. Repertoires were generated with immunoSEQ multiplex PCR, while TCRdb's copy carries only in-frame clones and drops some. Of 150,000 to 200,000 clones in the sample, just over 90% were seen once. Material for sequencing was peripheral blood. The receptors come from a man between 18 and 35 years old with acute or convalescent COVID-19.

V usage is TRBV5-1 and J usage is TRBJ2-1; tentative D call: TRBD2 (6 bases). The CDR3 has 17 residues. Germline V gene sequence: CDR1 SGHRS, CDR2 YFSETQ. The V gene lost 4 bases and the J gene lost 4 bases, with 21 bases spanning the gap. CDR3 region: CASSPHGLAGSYNEQFF. CDR3 coding DNA: TGCGCCAGCAGCCCCCACGGGCTTGCGGGGTCTTACAATGAGCAGTTCTTC. The variable domain in full, with the rest retrieved from reference TRBV5-1 and TRBJ2-1, is KAGVTQTPRYLIKTRGQQVTLSCSPISGHRSVSWYQQTPGQGLQFLFEYFSETQRNKGNFPGRFSGRQFSNSRSEMNVSTLELGDSALYLCASSPHGLAGSYNEQFFGPGTRLTVL.

This clone appeared a single time. CDR3 amino acids: CAGKTANTGELFF. The CDR3 DNA reads TGTGCCGGGAAGACAGCGAACACCGGGGAGCTGTTTTTT. V usage is TRBV19 and J usage is TRBJ2-2, with D possibly matching TRBD1 (5 bases). V shed 11 bases and J shed 0 bases, with 10 bases lying between them. Germline loops: CDR1 LNHDA, CDR2 SQIVND (reference sequence). This CDR3 contains 13 residues.

This chain uses TRBV4-1 with TRBJ1-3; 7 bases align to TRBD1. There are 17 residues in the CDR3. Germline V gene sequence: CDR1 MGHRA, CDR2 YSYEKL. Germline trimming cut 1 base from V and 2 bases from J; bases unmatched to any gene: 8. CDR3 sequence (DNA): TGCGCCAGCAGCCAAGGAACAGGGGCGAGGGCTGGAAACACCATATATTTT. It codes for CASSQGTGARAGNTIYF.

The rearrangement uses TRBV18 and TRBJ2-3; the D gene is possibly TRBD2 (6 bases). Germline V gives CDR1 KGHSH, CDR2 LQKENI. The CDR3 is made up of 16 amino acids. Trimming took off 1 base at V and 0 bases at J, with 11 bases between the two ends. In DNA, the CDR3 is TGTGCCAGCTCACCACGACTAGACCCTAGCACAGATACGCAGTATTTT. Protein: CASSPRLDPSTDTQYF.

The chain couples TRBV9 to TRBJ1-1; 8 nucleotides line up with TRBD1. V shed 3 bases, J shed 5 bases, and the junction held 9 bases outside the gene matches. There are 15 residues in the CDR3. CDR1 is SGDLS, CDR2 YYNGEE, per germline. CDR3: CASSAADRVWTEAFF. DNA of the CDR3: TGTGCCAGCAGCGCGGCGGACAGGGTGTGGACTGAAGCTTTCTTT.

This rearrangement joins TRBV7-9 to TRBJ1-3; perhaps TRBD1 as D (5 bases). Trimming stripped 3 bases from V and 0 bases from J, with 21 bases between. Looked up from germline, CDR1 is SEHNR and CDR2 is FQNEAQ (reference sequence). The CDR3 runs 19 residues. CDR3 residues: CASSFGTFRRTFSGNTIYF. CDR3 nucleotide sequence: TGTGCCAGCAGCTTCGGGACTTTCAGACGGACGTTCTCTGGAAACACCATATATTTT.

This CDR3 is CASIIVPDRGEIPFF. The CDR3 nucleotides are TGTGCCAGCATCATAGTCCCGGACAGGGGCGAAATTCCTTTCTTT. The rearrangement links TRBV6-1 to TRBJ1-1; 9 bases match TRBD1. The CDR3 covers 15 residues. CDR1 is MNHNS and CDR2 is SASEGT in the germline V gene. V lost 7 bases, J lost 12 bases, and 18 bases stayed unmatched.

The gene calls are TRBV24-1 and TRBJ2-5; 7 nucleotides agree with TRBD2. The length of the CDR3 is 15 residues. V lost 3 bases, J lost 1 base, and 4 bases stayed unmatched. Germline lookup yields CDR1 KGHDR and CDR2 SFDVKD. DNA for the CDR3: TGTGCCACCAGTGATGGGAGGGGCTCCCAAGAGACCCAGTACTTC. It yields the protein CATSDGRGSQETQYF.

This rearrangement joins TRBV3-1 (or the pseudogene TRBV3-2) to TRBJ2-3, with 10 positions matching TRBD2. The CDR3 sequence is 15 residues long. Trimming took 8 bases from V and 12 from J; bases not matched to a gene: 17. Germline V gene lookup returns CDR1 LGHDT and CDR2 YNNKEL (reference sequence). In DNA, the CDR3 is TGTGCCAGCCTGGATCTAGCGGGAGCCTCCCCCCGCCAGTATTTT. It translates to CASLDLAGASPRQYF.

This chain uses TRBV20-1 with TRBJ2-1; 8 positions match TRBD2. V lost 3 bases and J lost 6; bases outside the gene matches: 7. The CDR3 length is 14 residues. The germline V gene encodes CDR1 DFQATT and CDR2 SNEGSKA (reference sequence). The CDR3 coding sequence is TGCAGTGCTAGTAAAGCGGGGGATGGCAATGAGCAGTTCTTC. It encodes CSASKAGDGNEQFF.

J is TRBJ1-1 and V is TRBV21-1; TRBD1, the D gene given by the table, was not confirmed from the DNA. TRBV21-1 is described as a pseudogene. CDR3 length: 17 residues. CDR3 nucleotide sequence: TGTGCCAGCAGCCGACGGGACAGGGGGCAAAAGAACACTGAAGCTTTCTTT. It translates to CASSRRDRGQKNTEAFF.

The rearrangement links TRBV30 to TRBJ1-4; 10 positions match TRBD1. The CDR3 contains 14 residues. Losses at the gene ends were 3 bases for V and 5 bases for J; bases not matched to a gene: 3. Per germline, CDR1 GTSNPN and CDR2 SVGIG (reference sequence). CDR3 sequence: CAWRAGQGNEKLFF. CDR3 coding DNA: TGTGCCTGGAGGGCGGGACAGGGGAATGAAAAACTGTTTTTT.

The rearrangement links TRBV3-1 (or the pseudogene TRBV3-2) to TRBJ2-2; D not certain. Germline V gene sequence: CDR1 LGHDT, CDR2 YNNKEL (reference sequence). Trimming left V 0 bases short and J 6 bases short, with 11 bases between. The CDR3 spans 15 residues. The CDR3 sequence: CASSQEVISPGELFF. The DNA of the CDR3 is TGTGCCAGCAGCCAAGAAGTAATCAGTCCCGGGGAGCTGTTTTTT.

The CDR3 DNA reads as TGTGCCAGCAGTTTAATGTTGGGGACAGTCGAAGCTTTCTTT. Its protein product is CASSLMLGTVEAFF. The chain uses TRBV27 and TRBJ1-1; the match to TRBD1 covers 7 bases. This CDR3 comprises 14 residues. Germline V gene sequence: CDR1 MNHEY, CDR2 SMNVEV (reference sequence). Trimming at V came to 2 bases and at J to 8 bases, leaving 8 bases not matched to a gene.

The V and J genes are TRBV30 and TRBJ1-5, with D hard to call. There are 14 residues in the CDR3. Germline V gene sequence: CDR1 GTSNPN, CDR2 SVGIG (reference sequence). Trimming shortened V by 2 bases and J by 5 bases, and 13 bases separated the two germline ends. The CDR3 nucleotides read TGTGCCTGGAGTCCCGGGGTAAGGCATCAGCCCCAGCATTTT. It specifies CAWSPGVRHQPQHF. Complete variable domain (other parts from reference TRBV30 and TRBJ1-5): SQTIHQWPATLVQPVGSPLSLECTVEGTSNPNLYWYRQAAGRGLQLLFYSVGIGQISSEVPQNLSASRPQDRQFILSSKKLLLSDSGFYLCAWSPGVRHQPQHFGDGTRLSIL.

The CDR3 DNA is TGTGCCAGCAGCTTACTTGGACTAGCGGGTACAGGAAATGAGCAGTTCTTC. Translation gives CASSLLGLAGTGNEQFF. The rearrangement joins TRBV7-6 to TRBJ2-1; TRBD2 matches at 11 bases. The CDR3 loop spans 17 amino acids. The junction had 10 bases not matched to a gene; V was cut back by 2 bases and J by 7 bases. Germline values: CDR1 SGHVS, CDR2 FNYEAQ. The full variable domain, in which reference TRBV7-6 and TRBJ2-1 provide the parts outside the CDR3, is GAGVSQSPRYKVTKRGQDVALRCDPISGHVSLYWYRQALGQGPEFLTYFNYEAQQDKSGLPNDRFSAERPEGSISTLTIQRTEQRDSAMYRCASSLLGLAGTGNEQFFGPGTRLTVL.

The chain uses TRBV19 and TRBJ2-1; 13 nucleotides agree with TRBD2. The V gene end was trimmed by 6 bases and the J gene end by 9 bases; junction bases not matched to a gene: 8. The CDR3 runs 15 residues. The germline CDR1 and CDR2 sequences are LNHDA and SQIVND (reference sequence). This CDR3 is CASRVTSGRAIEQFF. The CDR3 nucleotides are TGTGCCAGTAGAGTCACTAGCGGGAGGGCCATTGAGCAGTTCTTC. The whole variable domain, filled in from reference TRBV19 and TRBJ2-1, reads DGGITQSPKYLFRKEGQNVTLSCEQNLNHDAMYWYRQDPGQGLRLIYYSQIVNDFQKGDIAEGYSVSREKKESFPLTVTSAQKNPTAFYLCASRVTSGRAIEQFFGPGTRLTVL.

V is TRBV6-1 and J is TRBJ1-5; 9 positions match TRBD1. Germline CDR1 reads MNHNS; CDR2 reads SASEGT. The CDR3 runs 14 residues. The ends lost 3 bases at V and 4 bases at J; junction bases unmatched: 1. The CDR3 DNA sequence: TGTGCCAGCAGTGACGGACAGGGGAATCAGCCCCAGCATTTT. The encoded protein is CASSDGQGNQPQHF.

The chain is built from TRBV19 and TRBJ2-7; 13 bases align to TRBD2. CDR3 length: 15 residues. CDR1 and CDR2 (germline): LNHDA, SQIVND (reference sequence). V lost 4 bases and J lost 4; bases outside the gene matches: 4. The CDR3 bases are TGTGCCAGTAGTACCGGACTAGCGGGAGTATACGAGCAGTACTTC. As protein: CASSTGLAGVYEQYF.

J is TRBJ1-5 and V is TRBV2; no clear D. The CDR3 runs to 16 residues. Germline values: CDR1 SNHLY, CDR2 FYNNEI. Trimming took 6 bases from V and 5 from J, leaving 20 bases between them. CDR3 DNA: TGTGCCAGCAGAGCCCGACCGGATCCCGACTATCAGCCCCAGCATTTT. Its protein product is CASRARPDPDYQPQHF.

The gene calls are TRBV27 and TRBJ2-7, with a tentative D call TRBD2 (7 bases). This CDR3 spans 15 amino acids. Trimming pared 5 bases from V and 3 bases from J, leaving 17 bases between. Germline CDR1 reads MNHEY; CDR2 reads SMNVEV (reference sequence). CDR3 protein: CASSKSGGTGYEQYF. The CDR3 DNA reads as TGTGCCAGCAGTAAGTCGGGGGGCACGGGCTACGAGCAGTACTTC.